Presented here are 15 T cell receptor beta chains from one specimen sequenced in a study of identical twins. TCRdb recomputed calls from the 5' RACE reads with MiXCR, one row per CDR3 protein. The data contain around 1.7 million distinct CDR3 sequences, about 32% of them singletons. Material: cord blood. Receptor source: a newborn girl in good health.

This clonotype was seen a few times. The chain is built from TRBV12-3 or TRBV12-4 and TRBJ1-2, with 7 positions matching TRBD1. The junction had 10 bases not matched to a gene; V was cut back by 5 bases and J by 4 bases. The CDR3 contains 15 residues. CDR3 nucleotides: TGTGCCAGCAGTCAAGGAGGGGGCGGAGGCTATGGCTACACCTTC. Protein sequence: CASSQGGGGGYGYTF.

This sequence joins TRBV7-9 and TRBJ2-5; 8 bases are a match to TRBD2. CDR1 SEHNR and CDR2 FQNEAQ come from the germline V gene (reference sequence). The junction had 5 bases not matched to a gene; V was cut back by 1 base and J by 7 bases. The CDR3 consists of 14 residues. In DNA form, the CDR3 reads TGTGCCAGCAGCTTAGAGCGGGGGCTGGGGACCCAGTACTTC. This codes for CASSLERGLGTQYF.

This clonotype has just a few counts. The chain combines TRBV12-3 or TRBV12-4 with TRBJ2-3; D ambiguous. Trimming cost V 3 bases and J 6 bases, with 13 bases left between them. The length of the CDR3 is 14 residues. The CDR3 loop is CASSFSRFVDTQYF. The CDR3 DNA reads TGTGCCAGCAGTTTCTCACGGTTTGTTGATACGCAGTATTTT.

This clonotype was counted only a few times. The chain joins TRBV29-1 to TRBJ1-5; 7 nucleotides align to TRBD1. This CDR3 has 15 amino acids. Trimming removed 5 bases from V and 0 bases from J; junction bases left unmatched: 7. Germline V gene sequence: CDR1 SQVTM, CDR2 ANQGSEA. For the CDR3, the DNA is TGCAGCGTTCGGGACAGCCTATATAGCAATCAGCCCCAGCATTTT. It translates to CSVRDSLYSNQPQHF.

The chain recombines TRBV15 with TRBJ2-1; 7 bases line up with TRBD1. The CDR3 consists of 14 residues. Germline V gene lookup returns CDR1 LNHNV and CDR2 YYDKDF (reference sequence). Unmatched junction bases numbered 5, after V lost 8 bases and J lost 1 base. This CDR3 is CATEGDSSYNEQFF. CDR3 nucleotides: TGTGCCACCGAAGGGGACAGTTCCTACAATGAGCAGTTCTTC. Variable domain in full (rest from reference TRBV15 and TRBJ2-1): DAMVIQNPRYQVTQFGKPVTLSCSQTLNHNVMYWYQQKSSQAPKLLFHYYDKDFNNEADTPDNFQSRRPNTSFCFLDIRSPGLGDTAMYLCATEGDSSYNEQFFGPGTRLTVL.

This clonotype was seen a handful of times. The rearrangement uses TRBV9 and TRBJ2-3; D not resolved. The ends were cut back, 0 bases at V and 0 bases at J, with 11 bases in the middle. The CDR3 covers 16 residues. CDR1 and CDR2 from the germline V gene are SGDLS and YYNGEE. CDR3 sequence (DNA): TGTGCCAGCAGCGTAGGACTTGTAATAAGCACAGATACGCAGTATTTT. This gives the protein CASSVGLVISTDTQYF.

The table lists this clonotype with a few counts. This chain joins TRBV2 and TRBJ2-3; 7 nucleotides align to TRBD1. The CDR3 loop spans 17 amino acids. The junction had 10 bases not matched to a gene; V was cut back by 4 bases and J by 0 bases. The germline CDR1 and CDR2 sequences are SNHLY and FYNNEI. DNA for the CDR3: TGTGCCAGCAGTGGTTTCACGACAGGGTGGAGCACAGATACGCAGTATTTT. This codes for CASSGFTTGWSTDTQYF.

The chain couples TRBV10-2 to TRBJ1-1; 11 positions agree with TRBD1. Germline V gene data show CDR1 as WSHSY and CDR2 as SAAADI. The J segment lost 3 bases and the V segment lost 2 bases, leaving 2 bases of the junction unmatched. There are 15 residues in the CDR3. The CDR3 DNA sequence: TGCGCCAGCAGTGAGGGACAGGGGGCGTACACTGAAGCTTTCTTT. Encoded protein: CASSEGQGAYTEAFF.

The V call is TRBV9, the J call TRBJ2-3; D ambiguous. The length of the CDR3 is 13 residues. V lost 0 bases to trimming and J lost 6 bases, with 8 bases between them. Germline V gene data show CDR1 as SGDLS and CDR2 as YYNGEE. In nucleotides, the CDR3 is TGTGCCAGCAGCGTAGCTACCTCGGATACGCAGTATTTT. Protein: CASSVATSDTQYF.

This clonotype was observed a few times. The genes are TRBV20-1 and TRBJ2-3, with a tentative D call TRBD2 (6 bases). V was clipped by 0 bases and J by 1 base, with 14 bases between them. The V gene's germline CDR1 is DFQATT and CDR2 SNEGSKA (reference sequence). CDR3 length: 16 amino acids. CDR3 sequence reads: CSARDRRVKGTDTQYF. The CDR3 DNA reads as TGCAGTGCTAGAGATCGGAGGGTAAAGGGCACAGATACGCAGTATTTT.

This clonotype has a handful of counts. The chain links TRBV20-1 to TRBJ2-7; the D gene is possibly TRBD2 (5 bases). The V end was cut by 5 bases, the J end by 1 base, with 12 bases between. CDR3 length: 13 residues. Germline values: CDR1 DFQATT, CDR2 SNEGSKA (reference sequence). The CDR3, as DNA: TGCAGTGCTGGTACGGGAAAGTCCTACGAGCAGTACTTC. The encoded protein is CSAGTGKSYEQYF.

The chain recombines TRBV4-1 with TRBJ2-3; weak D call: TRBD1 (6 bases). Trimming shortened V by 4 bases and J by 2 bases, and 13 bases separated the two germline ends. The CDR3 has 15 residues. Germline loops: CDR1 MGHRA, CDR2 YSYEKL. The CDR3 reads CASSLYRDITDTQYF. CDR3 coding DNA: TGCGCCAGCAGCCTGTACCGGGACATCACAGATACGCAGTATTTT.

CDR3 DNA: TGTGCCAGCAGTTTATCGATGCCCTTTACAGGGGCCCACGAGCAGTACTTC. Amino acid sequence: CASSLSMPFTGAHEQYF. The chain is built from TRBV27 and TRBJ2-7; 7 bases map to TRBD1. The CDR3 has 17 residues. V lost 0 bases to trimming and J lost 5 bases; unmatched junction nucleotides: 13. Germline V lookup: CDR1 MNHEY, CDR2 SMNVEV (reference sequence).

The chain has TRBV12-3 or TRBV12-4 and TRBJ1-2, with D uncertain. V was pared by 2 bases and J by 8 bases, with 15 bases between. The CDR3 has 14 amino acids. CDR3 DNA sequence: TGTGCCAGCAGTTTAAGGAAGGGTACGGGAGGCTACACCTTC. Its protein is CASSLRKGTGGYTF.

This clonotype occurred a few times. This chain joins TRBV12-3 or TRBV12-4 and TRBJ2-7; D is perhaps TRBD1 or TRBD2 (5 bases each). There are 13 residues in the CDR3. Trimming removed 7 bases from V and 6 bases from J, with 16 bases in between. CDR3 amino acids: CASIRTFGGEQYF. The CDR3 DNA is TGTGCCAGCATCCGGACTTTTGGGGGCGAGCAGTACTTC.